This TCR beta chain was recovered during a study of early T cells in non-severe SARS-CoV-2 infection listed by TCRdb under 2021. About the full investigation: TCR sequencing used bulk RNA from unsorted whole blood, so alpha and beta chains could not be paired. Results and caveats for the whole study, not just this receptor: VDJdb matching was skewed toward anti-spike CD8 responses and likely underestimated virus-specific expansions, missing private and CD4 specificities.

This clonotype was recorded a few times. What this receptor recognizes is not known. Base quality data are lacking; no much larger clone is found one base away. The study was a case-control design nested within a healthcare worker cohort in London, UK, with weekly nasopharyngeal swab PCR tests and blood sampling. Between 23 and 31 March 2020, the week of the UK lockdown, healthcare workers were enrolled and then followed up weekly for as long as 16 weeks. Library method: 5' RACE. TCRdb shows the sequencer as NextSeq 500. In the TCR library protocol, unique molecular identifiers were attached to individual cDNA molecules to correct for PCR bias and sequencing error. Both TCR alpha and beta chains were sequenced, and tight co-correlation was observed between alpha and beta sequence abundances in each sample. Turning to the authors' computational methods: Decombinator V4 was used to annotate TCR sequences for V gene, J gene and CDR3. TCRs were defined as expanded if a significant change between any two time points was detected under a Poisson model with p below 0.0001. Abundances of TCRs were expressed as counts per million after normalisation to the total number of TCRs sequenced in each sample. TRAV1-2 paired with TRAJ12, TRAJ20 or TRAJ33 defined MAIT TCRs, while TRAV10 paired with TRAJ18 defined iNKT TCRs. VDJdb, accessed 1 November 2021, was searched for CMV, EBV and SARS-CoV-2 annotated TCRs, with TCRs annotated for multiple antigens excluded. TCRdb cleaned the public reads at Q25 with fastp, built clones with MiXCR and kept in-frame beta chains. Each entry merges the rows of one CDR3 protein and shows their most common DNA and genes. The V and J calls were not made by the authors but by TCRdb's processing. In all, the sample holds about 70,000 distinct CDR3 sequences, and more than 12% of those were seen once. The biggest ten clones account for around 3.6% of the sample.

CDR1 is given as SQVTM and CDR2 as ANQGSEA, both from the germline V gene. V is trimmed back by 1 base and J by 0 bases, and the junction contains 6 bases that no gene match accounts for. The CDR3 measures 15 amino acids from cysteine to phenylalanine. Only CDR3 DNA is held: 45 bases, read in frame from base 1. This sequence uses TRBV29-1 and TRBJ2-7, with 7 central nucleotides matching TRBD2. Sequenced material: whole blood, taken at baseline. This receptor was obtained from an adult who was a healthcare worker with PCR-confirmed SARS-CoV-2 infection or an uninfected control (not recorded which). The DNA is TGCAGCGTTGAAGGGCTAGCGGCGAGCTCCTACGAGCAGTACTTC. Translated, this is CSVEGLAASSYEQYF.